Presented here are 24 T cell receptor beta chains from one specimen sequenced in a study of CD8+CD57+ T cells in acquired aplastic anemia. Profiling that covered TCR beta VDJ and CDR3 relied on genomic DNA as its template. TCRdb analysed the reads with MiXCR anew, one entry per CDR3 protein. The sample yields over 150,000 distinct CDR3 sequences, roughly half seen once. The sample consisted of sorted CD4+, CD8+, or CD8+CD57+ T cells (not recorded which) from PBMCs. These receptors came from a human donor in good health, serving as a control.

This clonotype has a count of ten or more. The chain links TRBV6-6 to TRBJ1-3; D uncertain. Per the germline V gene, CDR1 is MNHNY and CDR2 is SVGAGI (reference sequence). The CDR3 is 16 residues long. Trimming stripped 2 bases from V and 0 bases from J, with 11 bases between. The CDR3 DNA is TGTGCCAGCAGTTACGGCGCCAGCAGCTCTGGAAACACCATATATTTT. Protein sequence: CASSYGASSSGNTIYF.

This chain uses TRBV24-1 with TRBJ2-1, with D unclear. The germline CDR1 and CDR2 sequences are KGHDR and SFDVKD. This CDR3 comprises 12 residues. V was cut by 6 bases and J by 9 bases, with 11 bases left in between. The CDR3 here is CATSTVLSEQFF. Written as DNA, the CDR3 is TGTGCCACCAGTACGGTTCTAAGTGAGCAGTTCTTC.

The CDR3 here is CASSEGPGNGYTF. CDR3 DNA sequence: TGTGCCAGCAGTGAAGGTCCAGGGAACGGCTACACCTTC. The V and J genes are TRBV6-1 and TRBJ1-2; possible D gene TRBD1, 5 bases. CDR3 size: 13 residues. CDR1 and CDR2 from the germline V gene are MNHNS and SASEGT. Trimming took off 1 base at V and 8 bases at J, with 11 bases between the two ends.

The sample holds a few counts of this clonotype. V gene TRBV6-2 or TRBV6-3 combines with J gene TRBJ2-1, with D possibly called TRBD1 or TRBD2 (5 bases each). The CDR3 spans 16 residues. Deletions cut 2 bases from V and 6 bases from J, with 17 bases between. CDR1 MNHEY and CDR2 SVGEGT come from the germline V gene. The CDR3 here is CASSYNLKERGNEQFF. For the CDR3, the DNA is TGTGCCAGCAGTTACAACTTGAAGGAGAGGGGCAATGAGCAGTTCTTC.

This chain connects TRBV18 to TRBJ1-2, with D maybe TRBD1 (5 bases). This CDR3 contains 15 residues. Per germline, CDR1 KGHSH and CDR2 LQKENI. The V and J ends lost 1 base and 0 bases respectively, with 9 bases between them. The CDR3, as DNA: TGTGCCAGCTCACCACAACAGGAGTCTAACTATGGCTACACCTTC. Translating it yields CASSPQQESNYGYTF.

This chain links TRBV19 with TRBJ1-1, with D unresolved. Trimming removed 3 bases from V and 6 bases from J, with 5 bases in between. Germline-derived CDR1 and CDR2 are LNHDA and SQIVND (reference sequence). This CDR3 contains 11 residues. The CDR3 sequence: CASSIAAEAFF. CDR3 bases: TGTGCCAGTAGTATCGCTGCTGAAGCTTTCTTT. Full variable domain (outside the CDR3, taken from reference TRBV19 and TRBJ1-1): DGGITQSPKYLFRKEGQNVTLSCEQNLNHDAMYWYRQDPGQGLRLIYYSQIVNDFQKGDIAEGYSVSREKKESFPLTVTSAQKNPTAFYLCASSIAAEAFFGQGTRLTVV.

This sequence joins TRBV3-2 and TRBJ2-7. TRBV3-2 counts as a pseudogene. CDR3 length: 16 residues. CDR3 DNA sequence: TGTGCCAGCAGCCAAGATCCAGACTTTCGGCCTTACGAGCAGTACTTC. Amino acid sequence: CASSQDPDFRPYEQYF.

This chain uses TRBV7-9 with TRBJ2-2; 9 bases are shared with TRBD1. V lost 4 bases to trimming and J lost 5 bases; unmatched junction nucleotides: 5. CDR3 length: 15 residues. Germline values: CDR1 SEHNR, CDR2 FQNEAQ (reference sequence). CDR3 protein: CASSSGTGLTGELFF. CDR3 in DNA: TGTGCCAGCAGCTCGGGGACAGGGTTAACCGGGGAGCTGTTTTTT. The full variable domain, completed using reference TRBV7-9 and TRBJ2-2, is DTGVSQNPRHKITKRGQNVTFRCDPISEHNRLYWYRQTLGQGPEFLTYFQNEAQLEKSRLLSDRFSAERPKGSFSTLEIQRTEQGDSAMYLCASSSGTGLTGELFFGEGSRLTVL.

This clonotype appeared many times. The rearrangement links TRBV7-3 to TRBJ1-5, with D hard to call. This CDR3 is built from 13 residues. The V gene lost 0 bases and the J gene lost 5 bases, with 5 bases spanning the gap. The germline V gene encodes CDR1 SGHTA and CDR2 FQGTGA. CDR3 in amino acids: CASSLTQDQPQHF. The CDR3 nucleotides are TGTGCCAGCAGCTTAACCCAAGATCAGCCCCAGCATTTT. Full variable domain (remainder filled in from reference TRBV7-3 and TRBJ1-5): GAGVSQTPSNKVTEKGKYVELRCDPISGHTALYWYRQSLGQGPEFLIYFQGTGAADDSGLPNDRFFAVRPEGSVSTLKIQRTERGDSAVYLCASSLTQDQPQHFGDGTRLSIL.

There are many counts of this clonotype. The chain employs TRBV6-5 and TRBJ1-1; D is unclear. Germline CDR1 is MNHEY and CDR2 is SVGAGI. The CDR3 consists of 14 residues. V lost 2 bases to trimming and J lost 7 bases, with 14 bases between them. The DNA of the CDR3 is TGTGCCAGCAGTTACCGTACGGGGTTAAATGAAGCTTTCTTT. This gives the protein CASSYRTGLNEAFF.

Ten or more counts support this clonotype. The V gene is TRBV5-4, the J gene TRBJ2-7, with 8 bases that match TRBD1. V was pared by 1 base and J by 0 bases, with 9 bases of the junction left unmatched. Germline CDR1 and CDR2: SGHNT and YYREEE (reference sequence). The length of the CDR3 is 17 residues. The CDR3 coding sequence is TGTGCCAGCAGCTTGCCACGGACAGGGACAGCCTCCTACGAGCAGTACTTC. Encoded protein: CASSLPRTGTASYEQYF.

The V and J genes are TRBV7-8 and TRBJ2-1; maybe TRBD2 (5 bases). The CDR3 extends over 16 amino acids. Trimming removed 0 bases at V and 0 bases at J, with 9 bases between. Germline loops: CDR1 SGHVS, CDR2 FQNEAQ. For the CDR3, the DNA is TGTGCCAGCAGCTTAGCAGCGGCTAGCTCCTACAATGAGCAGTTCTTC. It yields the protein CASSLAAASSYNEQFF.

Ten or more counts support this clonotype. The rearrangement joins TRBV10-2 to TRBJ2-1; 10 bases agree with TRBD1. The junction had 6 bases not matched to a gene; V was cut back by 7 bases and J by 6 bases. The CDR3 consists of 14 residues. Germline values: CDR1 WSHSY, CDR2 SAAADI. DNA for the CDR3: TGCGCCAGCAACGCCGGGACAGGGGTCAATGAGCAGTTCTTC. The encoded protein is CASNAGTGVNEQFF.

This sequence joins TRBV7-2 and TRBJ2-3, with D perhaps TRBD2 (7 bases). Germline-derived CDR1 and CDR2 are SGHTA and FQGNSA. The CDR3 runs to 15 residues. Deletions cut 5 bases from V and 1 base from J, with 13 bases between. As DNA, the CDR3 is TGTGCCAGCAGCATAAGGGGGGGTGGCACAGATACGCAGTATTTT. It codes for CASSIRGGGTDTQYF.

In this sample, this clonotype turned up once. The chain couples TRBV29-1 to TRBJ2-7; TRBD1 might be the D (6 bases). The V gene lost 7 bases and the J gene lost 2 bases, with 21 bases spanning the gap. Germline CDR1 reads SQVTM; CDR2 reads ANQGSEA. The CDR3 runs 15 residues. The CDR3 region is CSAWTPGEGAYEQYF. CDR3 sequence (DNA): TGCAGCGCATGGACACCCGGAGAGGGGGCCTACGAGCAGTACTTC.

The gene calls are TRBV19 and TRBJ1-6; 10 bases align to TRBD1. Germline assignment: CDR1 LNHDA and CDR2 SQIVND (reference sequence). The CDR3 runs 16 residues. V lost 5 bases and J lost 7; bases outside the gene matches: 8. The CDR3 is CASSDRDRGVNSPLHF. The CDR3 region has the DNA TGTGCCAGTAGTGACCGGGACAGGGGAGTAAATTCACCCCTCCACTTT.

Concerning this clonotype: No DNA is shown, since the ends of the CDR3 on it are uncertain; the CDR3 is the one TCRdb lists. This chain links TRBV10-3 with TRBJ2-5. The CDR3 has 20 amino acids, counting both end residues. Looked up from germline, CDR1 is ENHRY and CDR2 is SYGVKD. CDR3: CAISERHGAEAFFGQGTQYF.

This clonotype was observed at least ten times. The genes are TRBV6-2 or TRBV6-3 and TRBJ1-4; D is uncertain. V lost 6 bases, J lost 4 bases, and 9 bases lay in between. The CDR3 extends over 13 amino acids. Germline V gene sequence: CDR1 MNHEY, CDR2 SVGEGT. CDR3 loop: CASRTRDNEKLFF. The DNA for the CDR3 is TGTGCCAGCAGAACGAGAGATAATGAAAAACTGTTTTTT.

Worth noting for this clonotype: An end of the junction differs from the germline gene, which may be a read error. The rearrangement uses TRBV5-1 and TRBJ2-2, with D perhaps matching TRBD2 (5 bases). Germline V gene data show CDR1 as SGHRS and CDR2 as YFSETQ. The CDR3 covers 16 residues. DNA of the CDR3: TGCGCCAGCAGCTTGGAATTCTACGGGAACACCGGGGATCTGTTTTTT. Its translation: CASSLEFYGNTGDLFF.

This clonotype has a handful of counts. The chain carries TRBV28 and TRBJ2-3, with 8 bases matching TRBD1. V was clipped by 8 bases and J by 2 bases; unmatched bases: 9. The CDR3 sequence is 15 residues long. Germline CDR1 reads MDHEN; CDR2 reads SYDVKM. The CDR3 here is CASLSGGRDTDTQYF. CDR3 sequence (DNA): TGTGCCAGCTTGTCAGGGGGCCGGGACACAGATACGCAGTATTTT.

This clonotype was seen only once. The chain couples TRBV19 to TRBJ1-5; 7 nucleotides match TRBD1. From germline, CDR1 is LNHDA and CDR2 SQIVND (reference sequence). The J segment lost 1 base and the V segment lost 7 bases, leaving 4 bases of the junction unmatched. The CDR3 runs to 14 residues. CDR3 nucleotide sequence: TGTGCCAGTACAGACAGGGTAAGCAATCAGCCCCAGCATTTT. Amino acid sequence: CASTDRVSNQPQHF.

This clonotype came up many times. CDR3 loop: CASSYSTDQNQGVGYGYTF. The CDR3 DNA sequence: TGTGCCAGCAGTTACTCTACGGACCAAAACCAGGGCGTAGGCTATGGCTACACCTTC. V is TRBV6-5 and J is TRBJ1-2; D perhaps matches TRBD1 (5 bases). The CDR3 spans 19 residues. Per the germline V gene, CDR1 is MNHEY and CDR2 is SVGAGI. V lost 0 bases and J lost 4, with 24 bases in between.

This clonotype was seen at least ten times. V gene TRBV7-8 combines with J gene TRBJ2-2; 8 nucleotides align to TRBD2. Trimming removed 5 bases from V and 5 bases from J; junction bases left unmatched: 7. The CDR3 is 15 amino acids. The germline CDR1 and CDR2 sequences are SGHVS and FQNEAQ. Here the CDR3 DNA reads TGTGCCAGCAGCGCCGGGGGGGCGGGGACCGGGGAGCTGTTTTTT. Its protein product is CASSAGGAGTGELFF.

The CDR3 is CASSYRGRGQPQHF. The CDR3 bases are TGTGCCAGCAGCTACAGGGGGCGGGGTCAGCCCCAGCATTTT. The V and J genes are TRBV7-3 and TRBJ1-5; 9 bases fit TRBD1. Germline V gene sequence: CDR1 SGHTA, CDR2 FQGTGA. Losses at the gene ends were 4 bases for V and 6 bases for J; bases not matched to a gene: 4. The CDR3 length is 14 residues.